This TCR beta chain was captured by sequencing in a study of high-grade serous ovarian cancer treatment subgroups. The CDR3 contains 11 residues. CDR1 is SQVTM, CDR2 ANQGSEA, per germline. In the case of this clone: A read error may produce the germline difference seen at one junction end.

Tumor samples were obtained before definitive surgery or chemotherapy. The table came from immunoSEQ multiplex PCR; TCRdb's copy has only in-frame clones and leaves some out. Counted here are about 11,000 clones, roughly four fifths occurring once; the ten biggest clones make up around 6.6%. This receptor was identified in a human donor with high-grade serous ovarian cancer. Sequencing input: tumor tissue. This chain joins TRBV29-1 and TRBJ2-5, with D unresolved. The CDR3 here is CSVEDQGTQYF. The CDR3, as DNA: TGCAGCGTTGAAGATCAAGGGACCCAGTACTTC.